This T cell receptor beta chain was observed in a study of CD8+ T cells in alopecia areata. At the level of the study: After 6 to 18 months of tofacitinib, follow-up continued 6 months off drug. The study's findings and limits: Many expanded lesional clones persisted during tofacitinib (in both scalp and blood). Affected scalp, especially in alopecia totalis/universalis, had a higher clonality than normal scalp did.

The germline gives CDR1 LNHDA, CDR2 SQIVND (reference sequence). There are 14 residues in the CDR3. Sequencing templates came from extracted RNA that was reverse transcribed into cDNA. The protocol was immunoSEQ multiplex PCR, while the TCRdb copy is restricted to in-frame clones and leaves out a portion. This sample yields 95,000 to 110,000 clones, of which around 84% are seen a single time; roughly 11% belongs to the top ten. Treatment meaning: oral pan-JAK inhibitor, 5-10 mg twice daily. Investigators sorted PBMCs to obtain both CD4+ and CD8+ T cells. With regard to this clone: Antigen specificity is unknown. A junction boundary mismatches the germline segment, possibly from a read error.

Sequencing was performed on CD8+ T cells sorted from blood, taken around week 31, from a patient treated with tofacitinib. This TCR was sampled from a human donor with alopecia areata. The chain links TRBV19 to TRBJ2-7, with D perhaps matching TRBD1 (5 bases). In DNA form, the CDR3 reads TGTGCCAGTAGTATGCAGGGAAGTTCCTACGAGCAGCACTTC. Residues: CASSMQGSSYEQHF. Variable domain in full (rest from reference TRBV19 and TRBJ2-7): DGGITQSPKYLFRKEGQNVTLSCEQNLNHDAMYWYRQDPGQGLRLIYYSQIVNDFQKGDIAEGYSVSREKKESFPLTVTSAQKNPTAFYLCASSMQGSSYEQHFGPGTRLTVT.